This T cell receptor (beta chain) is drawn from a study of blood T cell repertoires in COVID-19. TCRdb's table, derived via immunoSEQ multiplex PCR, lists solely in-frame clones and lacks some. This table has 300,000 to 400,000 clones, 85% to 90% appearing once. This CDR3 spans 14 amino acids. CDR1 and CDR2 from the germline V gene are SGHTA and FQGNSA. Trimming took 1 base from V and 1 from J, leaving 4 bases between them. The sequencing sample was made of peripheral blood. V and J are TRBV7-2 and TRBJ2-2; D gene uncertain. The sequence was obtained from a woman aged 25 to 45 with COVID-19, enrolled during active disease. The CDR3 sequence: CASSLVQNTGELFF. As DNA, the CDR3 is TGTGCCAGCAGCTTAGTTCAGAACACCGGGGAGCTGTTTTTT.